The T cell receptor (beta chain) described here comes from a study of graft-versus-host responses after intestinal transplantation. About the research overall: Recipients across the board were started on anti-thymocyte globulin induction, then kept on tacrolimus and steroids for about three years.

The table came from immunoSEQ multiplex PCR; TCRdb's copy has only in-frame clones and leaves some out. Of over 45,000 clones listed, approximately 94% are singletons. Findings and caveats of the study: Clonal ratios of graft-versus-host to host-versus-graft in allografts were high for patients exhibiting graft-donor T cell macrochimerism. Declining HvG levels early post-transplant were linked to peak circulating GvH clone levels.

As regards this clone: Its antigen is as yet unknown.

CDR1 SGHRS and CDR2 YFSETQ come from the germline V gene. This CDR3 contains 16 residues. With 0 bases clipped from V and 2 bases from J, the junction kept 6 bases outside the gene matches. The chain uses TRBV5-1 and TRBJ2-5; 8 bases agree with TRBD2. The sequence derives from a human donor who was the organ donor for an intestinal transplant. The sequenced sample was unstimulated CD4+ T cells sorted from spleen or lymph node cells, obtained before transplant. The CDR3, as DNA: TGCGCCAGCAGCTTGGCCCCAGCGGGGGAACAAGAGACCCAGTACTTC. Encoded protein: CASSLAPAGEQETQYF.